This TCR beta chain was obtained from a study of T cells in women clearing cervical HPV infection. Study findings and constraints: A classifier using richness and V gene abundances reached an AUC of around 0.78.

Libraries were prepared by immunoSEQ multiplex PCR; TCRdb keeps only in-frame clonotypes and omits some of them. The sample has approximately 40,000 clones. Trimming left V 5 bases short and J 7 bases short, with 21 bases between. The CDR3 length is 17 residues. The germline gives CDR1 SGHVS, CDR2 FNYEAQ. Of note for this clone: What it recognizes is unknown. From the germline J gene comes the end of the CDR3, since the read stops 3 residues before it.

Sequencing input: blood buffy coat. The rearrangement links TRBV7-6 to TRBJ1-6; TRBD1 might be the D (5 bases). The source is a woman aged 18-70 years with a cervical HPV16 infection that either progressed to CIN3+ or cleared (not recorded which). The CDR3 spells CASSLTPGGASNSPLHF. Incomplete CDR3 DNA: TGTGCCAGCAGCCTCACCCCAGGAGGGGCTTCGAATTCACCC.